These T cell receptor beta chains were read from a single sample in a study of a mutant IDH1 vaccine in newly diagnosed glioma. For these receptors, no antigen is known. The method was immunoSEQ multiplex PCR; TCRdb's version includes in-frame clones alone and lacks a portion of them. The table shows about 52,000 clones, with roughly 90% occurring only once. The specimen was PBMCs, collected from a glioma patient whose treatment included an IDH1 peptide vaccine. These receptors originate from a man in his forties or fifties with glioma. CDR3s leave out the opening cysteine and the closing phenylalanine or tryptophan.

ASSKSSLPGEQF	TRBV9	TRBJ2-1
ASSSPGDTEAF	TRBV7-3	TRBJ1-1
ASSYKSGANVLT	TRBV5-6	TRBJ2-6
ASSPAGGGDTQY	TRBV5-1	TRBJ2-3
AISEPGHGSYEQY	TRBV10-3	TRBJ2-7
ASSPFPSLSGDWDTEAF	TRBV11-2	TRBJ1-1
ASSLSAGIPYEQY	TRBV5-1	TRBJ2-7
ASSSDRSYYGYT	TRBV7-2	TRBJ1-2
ASSVTSVTDTQY	TRBV9	TRBJ2-3
ASIPGGYSGANVLT	TRBV19	TRBJ2-6
ASSFSGSADTQY	TRBV5-6	TRBJ2-3
ASSLGGTGITYEQY	TRBV7-9	TRBJ2-7
ATSRGAGTGNSGEQY	TRBV15	TRBJ2-7
ASSWGADTGELF	TRBV7-8	TRBJ2-2
ASSLEGGQPQH	TRBV5-4	TRBJ1-5
ASGDPGQAHEQY	TRBV28	TRBJ2-7
ASTIDPGQVAYEQY	TRBV5-4	TRBJ2-7
ASSLSGRGRVGELF	TRBV28	TRBJ2-2
ASSLNGGNTGELF	TRBV7-2	TRBJ2-2
ASSLVSGLSNQPQH	TRBV5-5	TRBJ1-5
ASINAGRGWGNTEAF	TRBV19	TRBJ1-1
ASSPPLYNEQF	TRBV13	TRBJ2-1
ASSSGRRYQETQY	TRBV7-7	TRBJ2-5
ASRVSGAGGGYT	TRBV28	TRBJ1-2
ASSLMWVENQPQH	TRBV27	TRBJ1-5
ANTTGTGQTDTQY	TRBV11-1	TRBJ2-3
ASSLETSTEQF	TRBV11-3	TRBJ2-1
ASSFPLRDGYT	TRBV28	TRBJ1-2
ASSLGLVTGELF	TRBV7-2	TRBJ2-2
ASTRGGSYEQY	TRBV27	TRBJ2-7
ASSYRDRHIYEQY	TRBV6-5	TRBJ2-7
AWSVGGTGFQPQH	TRBV30	TRBJ1-5
ALEGQGSYEQY	TRBV30	TRBJ2-7
ASSQARAGYNEQF	TRBV4-3	TRBJ2-1
ASSLGQPSYGYT	TRBV5-1	TRBJ1-2
ASSLRAPTGNYGYT	TRBV7-6	TRBJ1-2
ASSPEGQETQY	TRBV6-4	TRBJ2-5
ASSFNPRDVSYGYT	TRBV27	TRBJ1-2
ASSDRVNTEAF	TRBV6-4	TRBJ1-1
ASSQSGRLEKLF	TRBV4-3	TRBJ1-4
ASSWEGGSYEQY	TRBV27	TRBJ2-7
ASSLTGLAGAGELF	TRBV7-3	TRBJ2-2
ASSLTSLAGNTIY	TRBV2	TRBJ1-3
ASSLVTLTTGELF	TRBV5-1	TRBJ2-2
ASSGNSQGTGEKLF	TRBV6-1	TRBJ1-4
ASSVQGPLTEAF	TRBV5-1	TRBJ1-1
ASSYQRQLNTEAF	TRBV13	TRBJ1-1
AWRVRDRVDQPQH	TRBV30	TRBJ1-5
ASIGQGARTDTQY	TRBV6-1	TRBJ2-3
ASSYSGGRFEKLF	TRBV6-5	TRBJ1-4